This note documents a single T cell receptor beta chain sequence. Its antigen specificity is not known. Base qualities are missing; no much larger clone stands one base away. V is pared back by 8 bases and J by 3 bases, with 22 bases lying between the germline termini. The CDR3 runs 16 amino acids, cysteine and phenylalanine included. Here the CDR3 DNA is all that survives: 48 bases in frame from base 1. CDR1 MDHEN and CDR2 SYDVKM are derived from the germline V gene. The data belong to a study of blood T cell repertoires in COVID-19 (dated by TCRdb to 2020 to 2022). For context, the study as a whole: Collaborator samples came from the United States, Italy and Spain and covered acute and convalescent phases of COVID-19. The prospective study material was composed of cDNA or gDNA derived from T cells, B-cell-depleted T cells, or PBMCs. The dataset comprised deeply sampled blood TCRbeta repertoires from subjects exposed to, actively infected with, or recovered from COVID-19. The repertoires were made available in a free public database intended to serve as a resource for research on the immune response to SARS-CoV-2. Samples were obtained from the ongoing ImmuneRACE study (first 160 participants) and from approximately 1,200 subjects provided by 6 global collaborators. The sample metadata nearly always contained a de-identified subject ID, COVID-19 status, age in years and sex. HLA class I and class II types, where available, came from metadata supplied by the sample provider rather than from assay-based typing.

Whole blood was collected in K2EDTA tubes by collaborating institutions according to the institutions' own protocols. For TCRbeta analysis, collaborator samples were shipped as frozen whole blood, as isolated PBMCs, or as DNA extracted from either sample type. TCRbeta CDR3 regions were amplified from genomic DNA using the immunoSEQ Assay, a bias-controlled multiplex PCR. Under the source paper's analysis protocol: The number of nucleated cells in each sample was estimated from the amplification of reference gene primers within the assay. To quantify the absolute abundance of each unique TCRbeta CDR3 rearrangement, sequence reads were collapsed and filtered. For each sample, productive Simpson clonality was calculated as the square root of Simpson's diversity index across productive rearrangements. TCRdb holds this immuneACCESS table with in-frame rearrangements only. Some clones are missing; in checked studies, unresolved V genes explain under half, and the rest has no known cause. That table supplies the V and J calls and clone size; D and trimming were determined from the DNA. In all, the sample holds approximately 300,000 clones, and about 82% of those were seen once. Roughly 1.6% of the sample belongs to the ten largest clones.

Study-wide conclusions, independent of this receptor: The quantity of clinical and demographic metadata differed by source and by participant and was supplied without curation.

The clonotype originates from a woman between 45 and 60 years old with acute or convalescent COVID-19. Sequencing used peripheral blood. The chain was built from TRBV28 and TRBJ1-1, with TRBD1 as a weak D call on 6 bases. Here the CDR3 is given as CASLGVEGVGYTEAFF. The DNA sequence reads TGTGCCAGCCTGGGCGTCGAGGGGGTGGGATACACTGAAGCTTTCTTT.